This T cell receptor beta chain was sequenced during a study of blood T cell repertoires in COVID-19. About the research overall: Donors in the United States, Italy and Spain gave samples during acute or convalescent COVID-19. The analysed material was cDNA or gDNA that came from T cells, B-cell-depleted T cells, or PBMCs.

The CDR3 has 12 amino acids. V lost 5 bases and J lost 11, with 15 bases in between. Germline CDR1 MNHEY, CDR2 SVGEGT. Per the original methods: From reference gene primer amplification, estimates of nucleated cell counts were derived. The table came from immunoSEQ multiplex PCR; TCRdb's copy has only in-frame clones and leaves some out. D and trimming come from the DNA, and the V and J calls and clone size come from that table. This sample carries around 140,000 clones, approximately 88% of them seen once, and the ten largest clones take about 2%. What was sequenced was peripheral blood. The rearrangement uses TRBV6-2 or TRBV6-3 and TRBJ1-1; possibly TRBD1 for D (6 bases). This sequence was found in a man aged 70 or older with active COVID-19. CDR3 nucleotides: TGTGCCAGCAGTACCTCACAGGGACGGGCTTTCTTT. Its translation: CASSTSQGRAFF.